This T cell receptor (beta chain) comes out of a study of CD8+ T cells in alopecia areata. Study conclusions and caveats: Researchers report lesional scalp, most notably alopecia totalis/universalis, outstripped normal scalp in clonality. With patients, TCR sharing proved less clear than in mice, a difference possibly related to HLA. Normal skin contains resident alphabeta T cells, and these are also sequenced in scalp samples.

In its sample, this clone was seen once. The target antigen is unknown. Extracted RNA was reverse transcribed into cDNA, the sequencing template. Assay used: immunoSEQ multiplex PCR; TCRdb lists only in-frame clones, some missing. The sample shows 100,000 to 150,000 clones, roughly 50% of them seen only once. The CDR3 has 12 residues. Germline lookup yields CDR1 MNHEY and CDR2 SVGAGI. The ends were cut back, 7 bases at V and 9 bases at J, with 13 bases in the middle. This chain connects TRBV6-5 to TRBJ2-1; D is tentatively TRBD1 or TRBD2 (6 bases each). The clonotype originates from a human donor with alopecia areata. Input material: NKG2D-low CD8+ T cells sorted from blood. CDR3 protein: CASTNGGSEQFF. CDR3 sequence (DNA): TGTGCCAGCACCAACGGGGGCTCTGAGCAGTTCTTC.